This T cell receptor beta chain was observed in a study of CD8+CD57+ T cells in acquired aplastic anemia. CDR3 and TCR beta VDJ profiling relied on genomic DNA as the template. TCRdb fed the reads into MiXCR, producing one record per CDR3 protein. The data show approximately 80,000 distinct CDR3 sequences, around 70% seen once. The germline V and J ends were trimmed by 2 bases and 3 bases, with 10 bases remaining between them. The CDR3 runs 14 residues. Germline lookup yields CDR1 SGHTA and CDR2 FQGTGA. Patients sequenced had flow cytometry evidence of CD8+CD57+ cell expansion. Blood samples were obtained from patients who had received no prior therapy.

The specimen sequenced was sorted CD4+, CD8+, or CD8+CD57+ T cells (not recorded which) from PBMCs. The genes are TRBV7-3 and TRBJ1-1, with D possibly TRBD1 on 5 matching bases. The clonotype comes from a human donor with aplastic anemia. In DNA form, the CDR3 reads TGTGCCAGCAGCTTAGGAGGAGGGGACACTGAAGCTTTCTTT. It is translated as CASSLGGGDTEAFF.